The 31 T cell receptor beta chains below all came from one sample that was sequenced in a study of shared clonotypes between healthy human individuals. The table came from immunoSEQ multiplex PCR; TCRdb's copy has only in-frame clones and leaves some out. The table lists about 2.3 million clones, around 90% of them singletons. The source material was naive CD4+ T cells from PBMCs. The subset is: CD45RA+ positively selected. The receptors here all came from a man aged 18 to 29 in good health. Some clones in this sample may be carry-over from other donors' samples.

CDR3 in DNA: TGTGCCAGCAGTTCGGCCAGGCATGCTTGGGGAGGCACTGAAGCTTTCTTT. Translated, it gives CASSSARHAWGGTEAFF. The chain employs TRBV2 and TRBJ1-1; D not resolved. The CDR3 contains 17 residues. V was shortened by 5 bases and J by 4 bases, with 23 bases between the two germline ends. Germline CDR1 SNHLY, CDR2 FYNNEI.

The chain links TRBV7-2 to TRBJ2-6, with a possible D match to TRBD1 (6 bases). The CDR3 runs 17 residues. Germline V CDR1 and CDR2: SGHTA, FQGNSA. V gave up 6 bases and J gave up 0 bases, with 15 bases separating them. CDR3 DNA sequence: TGTGCCAGCAGTTACAGGGTCCTGAGCTCTGGGGCCAACGTCCTGACTTTC. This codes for CASSYRVLSSGANVLTF.

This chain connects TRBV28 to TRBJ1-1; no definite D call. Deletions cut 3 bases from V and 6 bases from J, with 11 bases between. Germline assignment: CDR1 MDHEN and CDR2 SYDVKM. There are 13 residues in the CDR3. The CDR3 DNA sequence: TGTGCCAGCAGTTTCCCCCACTTCTCTGAAGCTTTCTTT. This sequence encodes CASSFPHFSEAFF.

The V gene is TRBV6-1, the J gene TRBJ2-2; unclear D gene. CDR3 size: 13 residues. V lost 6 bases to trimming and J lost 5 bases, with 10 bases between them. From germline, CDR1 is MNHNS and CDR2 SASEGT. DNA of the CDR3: TGTGCCAGCAGCTATAAACAGACCGGGGAGCTGTTTTTT. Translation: CASSYKQTGELFF.

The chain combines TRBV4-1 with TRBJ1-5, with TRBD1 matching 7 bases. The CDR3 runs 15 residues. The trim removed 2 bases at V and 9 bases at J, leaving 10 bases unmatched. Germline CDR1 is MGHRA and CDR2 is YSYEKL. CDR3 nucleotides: TGCGCCAGCAGCCAACGGGACAGCCCGGGTTGGCCCCAGCATTTT. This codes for CASSQRDSPGWPQHF.

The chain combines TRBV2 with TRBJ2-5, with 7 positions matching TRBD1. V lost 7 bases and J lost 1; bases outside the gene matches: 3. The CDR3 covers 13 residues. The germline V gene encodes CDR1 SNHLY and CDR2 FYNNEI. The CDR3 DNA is TGTGCCAGCATGGACAGGCGCCAAGAGACCCAGTACTTC. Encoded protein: CASMDRRQETQYF.

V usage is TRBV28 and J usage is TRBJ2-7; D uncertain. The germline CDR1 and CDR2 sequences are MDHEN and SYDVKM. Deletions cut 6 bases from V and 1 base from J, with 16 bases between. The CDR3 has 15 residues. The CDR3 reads CASRKSGLESYEQYF. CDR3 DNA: TGTGCCAGCAGAAAGTCGGGTCTTGAGTCCTACGAGCAGTACTTC. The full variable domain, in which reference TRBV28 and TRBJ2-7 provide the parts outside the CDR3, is DVKVTQSSRYLVKRTGEKVFLECVQDMDHENMFWYRQDPGLGLRLIYFSYDVKMKEKGDIPEGYSVSREKKERFSLILESASTNQTSMYLCASRKSGLESYEQYFGPGTRLTVT.

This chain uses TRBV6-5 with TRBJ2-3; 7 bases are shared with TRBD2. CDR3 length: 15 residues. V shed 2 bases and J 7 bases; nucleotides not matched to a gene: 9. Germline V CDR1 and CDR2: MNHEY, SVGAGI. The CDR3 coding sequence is TGTGCCAGCAGTTACCGGGCTAGCGGTACGAATACGCAGTATTTT. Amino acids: CASSYRASGTNTQYF.

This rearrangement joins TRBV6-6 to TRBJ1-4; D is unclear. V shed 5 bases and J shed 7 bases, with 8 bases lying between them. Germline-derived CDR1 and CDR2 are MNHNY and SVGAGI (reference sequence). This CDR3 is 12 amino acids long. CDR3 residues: CASSGGTEKLFF. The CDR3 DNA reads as TGTGCCAGCAGTGGAGGTACTGAAAAACTGTTTTTT.

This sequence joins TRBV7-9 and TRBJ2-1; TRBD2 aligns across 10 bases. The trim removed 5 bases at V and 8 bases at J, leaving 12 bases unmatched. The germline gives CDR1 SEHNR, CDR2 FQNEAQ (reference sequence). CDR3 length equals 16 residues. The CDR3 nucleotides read TGTGCCAGCAGCCAAAGGACTAGCGGAGGGATGGATGAGCAGTTCTTC. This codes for CASSQRTSGGMDEQFF.

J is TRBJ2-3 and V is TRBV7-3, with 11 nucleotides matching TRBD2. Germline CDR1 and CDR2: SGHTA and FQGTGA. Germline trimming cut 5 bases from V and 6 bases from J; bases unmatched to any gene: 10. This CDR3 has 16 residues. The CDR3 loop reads CASSPQPGLAGDTQYF. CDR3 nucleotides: TGTGCCAGCAGCCCCCAACCTGGACTAGCGGGTGATACGCAGTATTTT.

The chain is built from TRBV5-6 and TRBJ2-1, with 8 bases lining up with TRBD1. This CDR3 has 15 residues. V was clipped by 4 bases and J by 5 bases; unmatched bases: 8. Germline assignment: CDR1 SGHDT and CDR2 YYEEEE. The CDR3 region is CASSPGQGRDNEQFF. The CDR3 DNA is TGTGCCAGCAGCCCCGGACAGGGCCGGGACAATGAGCAGTTCTTC.

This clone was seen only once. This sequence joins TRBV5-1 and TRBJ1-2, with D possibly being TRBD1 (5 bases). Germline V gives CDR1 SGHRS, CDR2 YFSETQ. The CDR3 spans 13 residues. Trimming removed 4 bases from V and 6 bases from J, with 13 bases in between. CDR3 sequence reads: CASSTGTSDGYTF. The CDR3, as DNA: TGCGCCAGCAGCACCGGGACGTCGGATGGCTACACCTTC.

CDR3 DNA sequence: TGTGCCAGCTCAGTAACGACAGGGCTCACCGTCTCTGGAAACACCATATATTTT. As protein: CASSVTTGLTVSGNTIYF. This sequence joins TRBV18 and TRBJ1-3; 7 positions agree with TRBD1. CDR3 length equals 18 residues. Germline V CDR1 and CDR2: KGHSH, LQKENI. Losses at the gene ends were 5 bases for V and 0 bases for J; bases not matched to a gene: 13.

The CDR3 DNA reads as TGTGCCAGCAGCTGGGCGGGCCGTAATTCCGCAGATACGCAGTATTTT. Translated: CASSWAGRNSADTQYF. The chain links TRBV7-8 to TRBJ2-3; TRBD2 might be the D (5 bases). CDR1 and CDR2 (germline): SGHVS, FQNEAQ. This CDR3 is 16 amino acids long. V was shortened by 4 bases and J by 4 bases, with 18 bases between the two germline ends.

The CDR3 reads CASSLALGGTGELFF. Written as DNA, the CDR3 is TGCGCCAGCAGCTTGGCCCTGGGTGGCACCGGGGAGCTGTTTTTT. The chain links TRBV5-1 to TRBJ2-2; D is ambiguous. V was trimmed by 0 bases and J by 4 bases, leaving 10 bases between them. The CDR3 consists of 15 residues. The germline V gene encodes CDR1 SGHRS and CDR2 YFSETQ.

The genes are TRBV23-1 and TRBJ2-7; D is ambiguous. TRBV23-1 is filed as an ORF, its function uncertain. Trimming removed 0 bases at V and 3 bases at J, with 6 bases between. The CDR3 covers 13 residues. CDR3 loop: CASSQSRRYEQYF. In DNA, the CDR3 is TGCGCCAGCAGTCAATCGCGCCGCTACGAGCAGTACTTC.

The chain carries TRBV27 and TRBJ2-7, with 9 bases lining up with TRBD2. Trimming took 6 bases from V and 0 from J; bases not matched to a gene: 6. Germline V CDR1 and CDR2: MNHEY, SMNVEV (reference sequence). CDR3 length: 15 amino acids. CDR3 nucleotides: TGTGCCAGCAGCCCCGAACTAGCGGGCTCCTACGAGCAGTACTTC. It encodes CASSPELAGSYEQYF.

This chain's CDR3 is CASSQDGTSGTYNEQFF. CDR3 nucleotide sequence: TGCGCCAGCAGCCAAGATGGAACTAGCGGGACCTACAATGAGCAGTTCTTC. The rearrangement links TRBV4-1 to TRBJ2-1; TRBD2 matches at 10 bases. V dropped 0 bases and J dropped 2; count of bases not matched to a gene: 4. Germline loops: CDR1 MGHRA, CDR2 YSYEKL. The CDR3 sequence is 17 residues long.

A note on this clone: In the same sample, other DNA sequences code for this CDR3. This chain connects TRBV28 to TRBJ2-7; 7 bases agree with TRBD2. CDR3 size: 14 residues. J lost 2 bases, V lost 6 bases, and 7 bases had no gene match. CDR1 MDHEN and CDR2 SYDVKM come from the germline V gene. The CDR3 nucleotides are TGTGCCAGCAGGGGAAGCGGGACCACCTACGAGCAGTACTTC. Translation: CASRGSGTTYEQYF. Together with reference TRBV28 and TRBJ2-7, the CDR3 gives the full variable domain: DVKVTQSSRYLVKRTGEKVFLECVQDMDHENMFWYRQDPGLGLRLIYFSYDVKMKEKGDIPEGYSVSREKKERFSLILESASTNQTSMYLCASRGSGTTYEQYFGPGTRLTVT.

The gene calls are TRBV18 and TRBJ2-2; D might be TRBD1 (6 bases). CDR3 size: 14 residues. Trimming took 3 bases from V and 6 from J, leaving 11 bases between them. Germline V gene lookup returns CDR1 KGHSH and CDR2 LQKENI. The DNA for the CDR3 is TGTGCCAGCTCACCGCAGCAGGGGTCCGGGGAGCTGTTTTTT. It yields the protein CASSPQQGSGELFF.

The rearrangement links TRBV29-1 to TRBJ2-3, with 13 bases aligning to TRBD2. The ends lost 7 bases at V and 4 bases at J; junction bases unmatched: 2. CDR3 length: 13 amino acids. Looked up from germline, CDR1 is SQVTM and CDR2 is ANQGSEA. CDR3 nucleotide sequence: TGCAGCGGTACTAGCGGGAGGGCAGATACGCAGTATTTT. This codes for CSGTSGRADTQYF.

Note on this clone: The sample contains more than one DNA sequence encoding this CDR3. This CDR3 is CASSSLAGGSYEQYF. The CDR3 region has the DNA TGCGCCAGCAGCTCATTAGCGGGCGGCTCCTACGAGCAGTACTTC. This chain joins TRBV5-1 and TRBJ2-7; TRBD2 matches at 7 bases. Germline CDR1 reads SGHRS; CDR2 reads YFSETQ. This CDR3 spans 15 amino acids. V lost 3 bases to trimming and J lost 0 bases; unmatched junction nucleotides: 6.

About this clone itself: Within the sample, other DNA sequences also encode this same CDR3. The DNA for the CDR3 is TGTGCCAGCAGCTTGGGAACTAGCGGGAGAGGAGAGACCCAGTACTTC. Translation gives CASSLGTSGRGETQYF. The V and J genes are TRBV7-2 and TRBJ2-5; TRBD2 agrees at 11 bases. V trimming: 3 bases; J trimming: 4 bases; junction bases outside the gene matches: 7. Germline CDR1 reads SGHTA; CDR2 reads FQGNSA. This CDR3 spans 16 amino acids.

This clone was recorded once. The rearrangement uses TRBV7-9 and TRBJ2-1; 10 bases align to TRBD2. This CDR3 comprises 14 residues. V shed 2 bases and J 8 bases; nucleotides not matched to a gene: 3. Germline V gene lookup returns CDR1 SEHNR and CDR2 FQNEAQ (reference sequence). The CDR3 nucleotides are TGTGCCAGCAGCTTATCTAGCGGGAGTGATGAGCAGTTCTTC. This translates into CASSLSSGSDEQFF.

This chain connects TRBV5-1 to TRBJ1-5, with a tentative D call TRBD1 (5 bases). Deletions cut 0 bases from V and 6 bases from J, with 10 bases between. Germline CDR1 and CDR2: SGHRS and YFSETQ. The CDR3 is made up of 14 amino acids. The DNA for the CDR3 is TGCGCCAGCAGCTTGGAAGGGACCCCTCAGCCCCAGCATTTT. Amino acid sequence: CASSLEGTPQPQHF.

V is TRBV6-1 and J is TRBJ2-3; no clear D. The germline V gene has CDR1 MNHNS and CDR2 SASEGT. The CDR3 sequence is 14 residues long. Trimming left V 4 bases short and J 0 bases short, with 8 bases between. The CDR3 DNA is TGTGCCAGCAGTGTCGGAGCCAGCACAGATACGCAGTATTTT. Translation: CASSVGASTDTQYF.

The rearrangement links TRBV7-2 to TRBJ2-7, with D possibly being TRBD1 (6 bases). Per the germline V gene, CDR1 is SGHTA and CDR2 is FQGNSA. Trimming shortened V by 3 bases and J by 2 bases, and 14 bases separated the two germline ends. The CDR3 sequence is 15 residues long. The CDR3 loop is CASSLGRGSTYEQYF. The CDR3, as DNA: TGTGCCAGCAGCTTGGGCAGGGGTTCCACCTACGAGCAGTACTTC.

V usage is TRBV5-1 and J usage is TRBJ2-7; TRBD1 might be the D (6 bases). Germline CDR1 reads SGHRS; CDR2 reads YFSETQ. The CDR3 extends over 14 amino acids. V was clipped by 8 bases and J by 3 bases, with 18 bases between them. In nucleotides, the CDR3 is TGCGCCAGTCGACGGGACACCGAGAGCTACGAGCAGTACTTC. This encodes CASRRDTESYEQYF.

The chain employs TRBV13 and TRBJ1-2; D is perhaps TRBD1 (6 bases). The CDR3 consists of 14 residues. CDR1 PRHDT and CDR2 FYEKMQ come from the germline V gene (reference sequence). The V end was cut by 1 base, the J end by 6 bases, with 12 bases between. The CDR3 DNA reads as TGTGCCAGCAGCTTAGTGGGGGGCGAGGATGGCTACACCTTC. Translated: CASSLVGGEDGYTF. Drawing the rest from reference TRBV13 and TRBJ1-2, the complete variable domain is AAGVIQSPRHLIKEKRETATLKCYPIPRHDTVYWYQQGPGQDPQFLISFYEKMQSDKGSIPDRFSAQQFSDYHSELNMSSLELGDSALYFCASSLVGGEDGYTFGSGTRLTVV.

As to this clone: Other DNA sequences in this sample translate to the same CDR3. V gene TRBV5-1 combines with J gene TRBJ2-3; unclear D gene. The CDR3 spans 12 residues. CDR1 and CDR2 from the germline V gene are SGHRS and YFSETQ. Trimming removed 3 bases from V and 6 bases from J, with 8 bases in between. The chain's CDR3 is CASSSLGDTQYF. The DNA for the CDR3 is TGCGCCAGCAGCTCCCTAGGGGATACGCAGTATTTT.